This T cell receptor beta chain was documented in a study of T cells after yellow fever vaccination. TCRdb analysed the 5' RACE reads with MiXCR anew, one entry per CDR3 protein. The sample includes hundreds of thousands of distinct CDR3 sequences, approximately 10% seen only once; the top ten take roughly 18%. This clonotype was recorded a few times. This CDR3 region has 18 residues. The gene calls are TRBV21-1 and TRBJ2-3; no check of the table's D call, TRBD1, against the DNA was made. TRBV21-1 counts as a pseudogene. The receptor was derived from a man aged 18 to 29 who received the YFV17D yellow fever vaccine. The sequences come from PBMCs, collected on the day of the first yellow fever vaccination. Here the CDR3 reads CASSPPRGGCPSTDTQYF. CDR3 coding DNA: TGTGCCAGCAGCCCCCCCAGAGGGGGGTGCCCTAGCACAGATACGCAGTATTTT.